These 18 T cell receptor beta chains were all obtained from the same sample, sequenced in a study of T cell changes during pregnancy in multiple sclerosis. Sequenced by immunoSEQ multiplex PCR; TCRdb stores in-frame clones only, minus some. The sample includes around 59,000 clones, about 91% of them seen just once. The sequences come from CD4+ T cells from peripheral blood mononuclear cells, collected in the first trimester of pregnancy. The receptors derive from a female donor with multiple sclerosis, enrolled in a pregnancy study.

The chain uses TRBV27 and TRBJ1-2; D is ambiguous. Germline CDR1 reads MNHEY; CDR2 reads SMNVEV (reference sequence). The CDR3 extends over 16 amino acids. V lost 6 bases and J lost 6, with 23 bases in between. CDR3 amino acids: CASSRTRPSYRDGYTF. The CDR3 DNA follows: TGTGCCAGCAGCCGCACCAGGCCCAGCTATCGAGATGGCTACACCTTC.

This chain joins TRBV5-4 and TRBJ2-5; TRBD2 might be the D (5 bases). This CDR3 region has 15 residues. Germline V gene sequence: CDR1 SGHNT, CDR2 YYREEE (reference sequence). V lost 0 bases, J lost 4 bases, and 13 bases lay in between. CDR3 loop: CASSLDPGRGETQYF. For the CDR3, the DNA is TGTGCCAGCAGCTTGGATCCGGGGAGAGGAGAGACCCAGTACTTC.

This chain uses TRBV7-2 with TRBJ1-5, with 11 bases matching TRBD1. Germline CDR1 reads SGHTA; CDR2 reads FQGNSA. The CDR3 is made up of 16 amino acids. V was pared by 5 bases and J by 2 bases, with 5 bases of the junction left unmatched. The CDR3 DNA follows: TGTGCCAGCAGCCCCGGGACAGGGGGTGGCAATCAGCCCCAGCATTTT. It encodes CASSPGTGGGNQPQHF.

The CDR3 region has the DNA TGTGCCAGCAGTGATGTTAGTTGGGGGGTCGCCTACGAGCAGTACTTC. This sequence encodes CASSDVSWGVAYEQYF. The rearrangement uses TRBV25-1 and TRBJ2-7; D possibly corresponds to TRBD2 (6 bases). Germline V gene data show CDR1 as MGHDK and CDR2 as SYGVNS. Trimming pared 3 bases from V and 2 bases from J, leaving 17 bases between. The CDR3 loop spans 16 amino acids.

V is TRBV7-2 and J is TRBJ2-2, with D possibly being TRBD1 (5 bases). V was pared by 5 bases and J by 1 base, with 14 bases between. The CDR3 contains 16 residues. Germline CDR1 SGHTA, CDR2 FQGNSA. CDR3 coding DNA: TGTGCCAGCAGCCTGGTAGGGGTTGTGAACACCGGGGAGCTGTTTTTT. This encodes CASSLVGVVNTGELFF.

The genes are TRBV5-1 and TRBJ2-7; 10 bases map to TRBD1. Trimming removed 1 base from V and 6 bases from J; junction bases left unmatched: 16. Germline loops: CDR1 SGHRS, CDR2 YFSETQ. The CDR3 is made up of 18 amino acids. The CDR3 reads CASSLLGTGTGEEGEQYF. The CDR3 DNA reads as TGCGCCAGCAGCTTGCTGGGGACCGGGACAGGGGAAGAGGGCGAGCAGTACTTC.

This clone has a single count. V and J are TRBV5-4 and TRBJ2-7, with TRBD1 matching 9 bases. Germline assignment: CDR1 SGHNT and CDR2 YYREEE (reference sequence). This CDR3 spans 15 amino acids. The V gene end was trimmed by 1 base and the J gene end by 6 bases; junction bases not matched to a gene: 8. The chain's CDR3 is CASSLSGTGWAEQYF. In DNA form, the CDR3 reads TGTGCCAGCAGCTTGTCCGGGACAGGGTGGGCCGAGCAGTACTTC.

The V call is TRBV5-1, the J call TRBJ2-2; the match to TRBD1 covers 11 bases. This CDR3 has 14 amino acids. Losses at the gene ends were 7 bases for V and 6 bases for J; bases not matched to a gene: 5. Per germline, CDR1 SGHRS and CDR2 YFSETQ. The CDR3 region is CASRGQGAAGELFF. The CDR3 DNA reads TGCGCCAGCCGCGGACAGGGGGCGGCCGGGGAGCTGTTTTTT. Based on the CDR3 plus reference TRBV5-1 and TRBJ2-2, the full variable domain is KAGVTQTPRYLIKTRGQQVTLSCSPISGHRSVSWYQQTPGQGLQFLFEYFSETQRNKGNFPGRFSGRQFSNSRSEMNVSTLELGDSALYLCASRGQGAAGELFFGEGSRLTVL.

This CDR3 is CASLLTGTGTTEAFF. CDR3 in DNA: TGTGCCAGCTTACTTACCGGGACAGGGACCACTGAAGCTTTCTTT. V usage is TRBV18 and J usage is TRBJ1-1; 9 bases map to TRBD1. Germline-derived CDR1 and CDR2 are KGHSH and LQKENI. CDR3 length equals 15 residues. J gave up 4 bases and V 7 bases, and 10 bases lay outside the gene matches. Looking up the rest from reference TRBV18 and TRBJ1-1 gives the full variable domain: NAGVMQNPRHLVRRRGQEARLRCSPMKGHSHVYWYRQLPEEGLKFMVYLQKENIIDESGMPKERFSAEFPKEGPSILRIQQVVRGDSAAYFCASLLTGTGTTEAFFGQGTRLTVV.

The chain recombines TRBV5-6 with TRBJ1-2; 7 bases match TRBD1. V trimming: 2 bases; J trimming: 6 bases; junction bases outside the gene matches: 7. CDR3 length: 14 amino acids. In germline, CDR1 is SGHDT, CDR2 YYEEEE. CDR3 sequence: CASSFGYGTDGYTF. CDR3 bases: TGTGCCAGCAGCTTTGGATACGGGACAGATGGCTACACCTTC. Drawing the rest from reference TRBV5-6 and TRBJ1-2, the complete variable domain is DAGVTQSPTHLIKTRGQQVTLRCSPKSGHDTVSWYQQALGQGPQFIFQYYEEEERQRGNFPDRFSGHQFPNYSSELNVNALLLGDSALYLCASSFGYGTDGYTFGSGTRLTVV.

V gene TRBV5-4 combines with J gene TRBJ2-1; TRBD2 aligns across 8 bases. V gave up 2 bases and J gave up 7 bases; unmatched junction bases: 14. Germline CDR1 is SGHNT and CDR2 is YYREEE (reference sequence). This CDR3 contains 17 residues. The CDR3 nucleotides read TGTGCCAGCAGCTTCGGCGGGGGGACCGGTTGGGGAAATGAGCAGTTCTTC. Its translation is CASSFGGGTGWGNEQFF.

This chain connects TRBV25-1 to TRBJ2-5; D is unclear. CDR1 is MGHDK and CDR2 is SYGVNS in the germline V gene. V lost 8 bases and J 2 bases, leaving 12 bases between the germline ends. CDR3 length: 13 residues. The CDR3 sequence is CASFGHSQETQYF. DNA of the CDR3: TGTGCCAGCTTTGGGCATTCGCAAGAGACCCAGTACTTC. Looking up the rest from reference TRBV25-1 and TRBJ2-5 gives the full variable domain: EADIYQTPRYLVIGTGKKITLECSQTMGHDKMYWYQQDPGMELHLIHYSYGVNSTEKGDLSSESTVSRIRTEHFPLTLESARPSHTSQYLCASFGHSQETQYFGPGTRLLVL.

This chain's CDR3 is CASSEGAQGNTGELFF. The CDR3 nucleotides are TGTGCCAGCAGTGAAGGAGCACAGGGGAACACCGGGGAGCTGTTTTTT. The rearrangement links TRBV6-1 to TRBJ2-2, with D possibly being TRBD1 (6 bases). The V end was cut by 1 base, the J end by 1 base, with 10 bases between. Germline V CDR1 and CDR2: MNHNS, SASEGT. This CDR3 has 16 residues.

The V and J genes are TRBV18 and TRBJ2-7; 9 bases map to TRBD2. This CDR3 is built from 14 residues. With 8 bases clipped from V and 4 bases from J, the junction kept 9 bases outside the gene matches. Germline values: CDR1 KGHSH, CDR2 LQKENI. DNA of the CDR3: TGTGCCAGCCACTCTGTAGCGGGGGATTACGAGCAGTACTTC. Protein sequence: CASHSVAGDYEQYF.

The CDR3 DNA follows: TGTGCCAGCAGCTCGACAGGGACGGGGGCCAACGTCCTGACTTTC. Protein sequence: CASSSTGTGANVLTF. The chain carries TRBV7-3 and TRBJ2-6; 7 positions match TRBD1. The germline V gene has CDR1 SGHTA and CDR2 FQGTGA. This CDR3 has 15 amino acids. The V and J ends lost 4 bases and 4 bases, in that order; junction bases with no gene match: 4. The complete variable domain, with remaining parts taken from reference TRBV7-3 and TRBJ2-6, reads GAGVSQTPSNKVTEKGKYVELRCDPISGHTALYWYRQSLGQGPEFLIYFQGTGAADDSGLPNDRFFAVRPEGSVSTLKIQRTERGDSAVYLCASSSTGTGANVLTFGAGSRLTVL.

The gene calls are TRBV18 and TRBJ1-5, with 8 bases fitting TRBD1. Germline assignment: CDR1 KGHSH and CDR2 LQKENI. This CDR3 is 15 amino acids long. Trimming removed 5 bases from V and 2 bases from J; junction bases left unmatched: 5. In nucleotides, the CDR3 is TGTGCCAGCTCAAAGACAGGGGCAGGCAATCAGCCCCAGCATTTT. This sequence encodes CASSKTGAGNQPQHF.

The gene calls are TRBV5-4 and TRBJ1-5; D is unresolved. The CDR3 is made up of 14 amino acids. Germline values: CDR1 SGHNT, CDR2 YYREEE (reference sequence). The V end was cut by 4 bases, the J end by 1 base, with 9 bases between. In DNA, the CDR3 is TGTGCCAGCAGCCTGGTTGGCAGCAATCAGCCCCAGCATTTT. Amino acids: CASSLVGSNQPQHF. Together with reference TRBV5-4 and TRBJ1-5, the CDR3 gives the full variable domain: ETGVTQSPTHLIKTRGQQVTLRCSSQSGHNTVSWYQQALGQGPQFIFQYYREEENGRGNFPPRFSGLQFPNYSSELNVNALELDDSALYLCASSLVGSNQPQHFGDGTRLSIL.

This chain joins TRBV19 and TRBJ1-6; perhaps TRBD1 as D (6 bases). Germline V gives CDR1 LNHDA, CDR2 SQIVND (reference sequence). The CDR3 length is 15 residues. V lost 3 bases and J lost 6, with 12 bases in between. In DNA, the CDR3 is TGTGCCAGTAGTATTGCCCCGGACAGTAATTCACCCCTCCACTTT. It codes for CASSIAPDSNSPLHF.